This T cell receptor (beta chain) is drawn from a study of a mutant IDH1 vaccine in newly diagnosed glioma. As for time point: baseline, week 1 (first vaccination visit). Treatment noted: pre-vaccination baseline after standard-of-care therapy. Measured with immunoSEQ multiplex PCR; TCRdb has only the in-frame clones, and not every one. The top ten hold 7.5% to 9.5% of the sample, which has about 38,000 clones, roughly 80% seen once. Germline CDR1 and CDR2: ENHRY and SYGVKD. The V gene lost 4 bases and the J gene lost 2 bases, with 15 bases spanning the gap. The CDR3 is 15 amino acids. This chain links TRBV10-3 with TRBJ2-7; perhaps TRBD2 as D (5 bases). The source of this sequence is a man aged 35 to 55 with glioma. Some clones in this sample may be carry-over from other donors' samples. Source: PBMCs, taken from a glioma patient treated with radiotherapy, temozolomide or both. The CDR3 bases are TGTGCCATCAGTGGGGCGGGCTGGGGAACCTACGAGCAGTACTTC. Residues: CAISGAGWGTYEQYF.